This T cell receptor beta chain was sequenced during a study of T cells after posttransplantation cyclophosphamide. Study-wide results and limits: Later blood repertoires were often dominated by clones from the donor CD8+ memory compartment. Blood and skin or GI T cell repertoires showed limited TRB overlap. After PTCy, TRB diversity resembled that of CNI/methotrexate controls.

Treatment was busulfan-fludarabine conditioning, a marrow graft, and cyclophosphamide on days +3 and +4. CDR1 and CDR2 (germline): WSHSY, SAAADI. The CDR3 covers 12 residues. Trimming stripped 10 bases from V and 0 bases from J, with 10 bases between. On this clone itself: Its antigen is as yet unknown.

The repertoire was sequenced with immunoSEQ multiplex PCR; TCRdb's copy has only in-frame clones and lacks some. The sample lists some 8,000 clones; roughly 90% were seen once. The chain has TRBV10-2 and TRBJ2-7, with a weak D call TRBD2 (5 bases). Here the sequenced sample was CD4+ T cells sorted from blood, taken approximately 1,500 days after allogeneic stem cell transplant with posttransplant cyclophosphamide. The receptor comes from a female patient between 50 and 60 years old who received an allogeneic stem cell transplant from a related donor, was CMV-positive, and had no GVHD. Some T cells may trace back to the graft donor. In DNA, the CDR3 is TGCGCCACCTTAGGGAGCTCCTACGAGCAGTACTTC. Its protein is CATLGSSYEQYF.